These 12 T cell receptor beta chains were sequenced from one sample in a study of molecular identifiers for immune sequencing clone quantification. TCRdb called the PCR reads again in MiXCR, with one record for every CDR3 protein. The table has under 600,000 distinct CDR3 sequences, 20% to 25% seen once. What was sequenced was naive CD8+ T cells from blood, with Jurkat cell RNA spiked in. Subset indicated: FACS-sorted CD8+CD4-CCR7+CD45RA+ naive T cells. The receptors were gathered from a human donor in good health. Some libraries in this study had Jurkat cell RNA spiked in.

V usage is TRBV4-1 and J usage is TRBJ1-4, with 7 bases matching TRBD1. CDR1 MGHRA and CDR2 YSYEKL come from the germline V gene. This CDR3 has 17 amino acids. The J segment lost 6 bases and the V segment lost 1 base, leaving 11 bases of the junction unmatched. CDR3 sequence (DNA): TGCGCCAGCAGCCAAGGTTTTACGGGGACAGATGATGAAAAACTGTTTTTT. This gives the protein CASSQGFTGTDDEKLFF.

This clonotype was recorded at least ten times. The chain links TRBV6-5 to TRBJ1-1; D is uncertain. Germline V gene lookup returns CDR1 MNHEY and CDR2 SVGAGI. V was clipped by 6 bases and J by 3 bases, with 11 bases between them. The CDR3 is 13 residues long. The CDR3 region has the DNA TGTGCCAGCAGCCAGTGGGCCCACACTGAAGCTTTCTTT. Its translation: CASSQWAHTEAFF.

Comment on this clonotype: It may be a read error: a sequence one base away is much more abundant. No conserved phenylalanine or tryptophan ends this CDR3, so it is likely a read error. This chain uses TRBV9 with TRBJ2-3, with TRBD2 identical over 8 bases. From germline, CDR1 is SGDLS and CDR2 YYNGEE. CDR3 length: 16 residues. The ends lost 0 bases at V and 0 bases at J; junction bases unmatched: 3. The CDR3 loop is CASSVEGGRSTDTQYL. In DNA, the CDR3 is TGTGCCAGCAGCGTAGAGGGCGGGAGGAGCACAGATACGCAGTATCTT.

This clonotype was seen only a few times. This chain joins TRBV29-1 and TRBJ1-2; a weak D match, TRBD1 (5 bases). The CDR3 consists of 13 residues. Germline CDR1 and CDR2: SQVTM and ANQGSEA. Trimming pared 5 bases from V and 4 bases from J, leaving 14 bases between. The CDR3: CSVSLGLGYGYTF. The CDR3 DNA sequence: TGCAGCGTTTCTCTGGGGCTCGGCTATGGCTACACCTTC.

This clonotype was picked up many times. The chain has TRBV7-9 and TRBJ1-1, with 10 bases lining up with TRBD1. CDR1 SEHNR and CDR2 FQNEAQ come from the germline V gene (reference sequence). The CDR3 length is 15 residues. Trimming removed 5 bases from V and 3 bases from J; junction bases left unmatched: 6. The CDR3 loop is CASSEGQGRYTEAFF. The CDR3 coding sequence is TGTGCCAGCAGCGAGGGACAGGGGCGATACACTGAAGCTTTCTTT. The full variable domain, its missing parts supplied by reference TRBV7-9 and TRBJ1-1, is DTGVSQNPRHKITKRGQNVTFRCDPISEHNRLYWYRQTLGQGPEFLTYFQNEAQLEKSRLLSDRFSAERPKGSFSTLEIQRTEQGDSAMYLCASSEGQGRYTEAFFGQGTRLTVV.

V usage is TRBV18 and J usage is TRBJ2-7; maybe TRBD1 (6 bases). Per the germline V gene, CDR1 is KGHSH and CDR2 is LQKENI. CDR3 length: 16 residues. The ends were cut back, 3 bases at V and 2 bases at J, with 17 bases in the middle. DNA of the CDR3: TGTGCCAGCTCACCCCGGGACACCGTCTCTACCTACGAGCAGTACTTC. Translated, it gives CASSPRDTVSTYEQYF. The variable domain in full, completed from reference TRBV18 and TRBJ2-7, reads NAGVMQNPRHLVRRRGQEARLRCSPMKGHSHVYWYRQLPEEGLKFMVYLQKENIIDESGMPKERFSAEFPKEGPSILRIQQVVRGDSAAYFCASSPRDTVSTYEQYFGPGTRLTVT.

This chain uses TRBV12-3 or TRBV12-4 with TRBJ1-2; TRBD1 aligns across 8 bases. CDR3 length: 17 amino acids. V lost 7 bases to trimming and J lost 3 bases; unmatched junction nucleotides: 16. The CDR3 here is CASTPLAAGGYDYGYTF. The DNA of the CDR3 is TGTGCCAGCACCCCCTTGGCGGCAGGGGGCTATGACTATGGCTACACCTTC.

The chain joins TRBV3-1 to TRBJ2-7, with D tentatively TRBD1 (5 bases). CDR1 and CDR2 from the germline V gene are LGHDT and YNNKEL (reference sequence). Trimming left V 5 bases short and J 2 bases short, with 16 bases between. The CDR3 contains 15 residues. CDR3 in DNA: TGTGCCAGCAGCACAGGCCAACGGTCAACCTACGAGCAGTACTTC. It codes for CASSTGQRSTYEQYF.

This clonotype has just a few counts. The CDR3 is CSAPAQGAHYEQYF. The DNA of the CDR3 is TGCAGTGCTCCCGCTCAGGGGGCTCACTACGAGCAGTACTTC. The genes are TRBV20-1 and TRBJ2-7; 8 bases fit TRBD1. There are 14 residues in the CDR3. The germline V gene has CDR1 DFQATT and CDR2 SNEGSKA (reference sequence). With V trimmed by 5 bases and J by 3 bases, 9 bases remained unmatched.

The chain employs TRBV19 and TRBJ2-2; D may be TRBD1 (6 bases). The CDR3 covers 15 residues. Germline loops: CDR1 LNHDA, CDR2 SQIVND (reference sequence). Trimming pared 7 bases from V and 3 bases from J, leaving 15 bases between. The CDR3: CASIFQDSHTGELFF. The CDR3 DNA sequence: TGTGCCAGTATCTTTCAGGACAGCCACACCGGGGAGCTGTTTTTT.

This clonotype was seen many times. The V call is TRBV7-2, the J call TRBJ1-3; D call uncertain. The CDR3 is 12 amino acids. The V and J ends lost 5 bases and 4 bases respectively, with 6 bases between them. Germline V gene data show CDR1 as SGHTA and CDR2 as FQGNSA. The CDR3 spells CASSPEGNTIYF. In DNA, the CDR3 is TGTGCCAGCAGCCCCGAAGGAAACACCATATATTTT.

There are a few counts of this clonotype. This chain uses TRBV12-3 or TRBV12-4 with TRBJ2-7, with a possible D match to TRBD1 (6 bases). This CDR3 has 17 amino acids. V lost 5 bases and J 4 bases, leaving 24 bases between the germline ends. CDR3 loop: CASSPLLGHGERYEQYF. The DNA for the CDR3 is TGTGCCAGCAGTCCCCTTCTGGGACACGGAGAGAGATACGAGCAGTACTTC.